One and the same sample provided the 9 T cell receptor beta chains below, sequenced in a study of T-cell reconstitution after alpha-beta-depleted transplantation in children. It was with unique molecular identifiers that the TCRbeta library was prepared. TCRdb used MiXCR to reprocess the PCR reads, holding one entry per CDR3 protein. The data show over 300,000 distinct CDR3 sequences, 10% seen once. The material sequenced was PBMCs from the stem cell graft donor, taken from the stem cell graft. These receptors came from a human donor who donated a stem cell graft to a child with acute lymphoblastic leukemia.

This clonotype was recorded a few times. This chain joins TRBV10-3 and TRBJ1-1, with no clear D. This CDR3 comprises 13 residues. The germline V gene has CDR1 ENHRY and CDR2 SYGVKD. Deletions cut 2 bases from V and 1 base from J, with 5 bases between. CDR3 sequence (DNA): TGTGCCATCAGTGAGGGGAGGAACACTGAAGCTTTCTTT. Translation: CAISEGRNTEAFF.

This clonotype was recorded a few times. The V and J genes are TRBV20-1 and TRBJ1-5; TRBD1 matches 8 bases. The V gene end was trimmed by 5 bases and the J gene end by 5 bases; junction bases not matched to a gene: 5. Germline values: CDR1 DFQATT, CDR2 SNEGSKA (reference sequence). The CDR3 totals 13 residues. This CDR3 reads CSARTGRDQPQHF. In DNA, the CDR3 is TGCAGTGCTCGGACAGGGAGAGATCAGCCCCAGCATTTT.

This chain joins TRBV6-5 and TRBJ2-3, with D maybe TRBD1 (7 bases). In germline, CDR1 is MNHEY, CDR2 SVGAGI. The CDR3 totals 16 residues. The V and J ends lost 3 bases and 3 bases respectively, with 16 bases between them. The CDR3 DNA follows: TGTGCCAGCAGTTATAGGGGGCGCGGGAAGACAGATACGCAGTATTTT. It codes for CASSYRGRGKTDTQYF.

This chain uses TRBV7-2 with TRBJ2-7, with 8 bases lining up with TRBD1. The germline CDR1 and CDR2 sequences are SGHTA and FQGNSA. CDR3 size: 13 residues. With V trimmed by 2 bases and J by 6 bases, 3 bases remained unmatched. DNA of the CDR3: TGTGCCAGCAGCTTATACAGGGGGTTCGAGCAGTACTTC. Amino acids: CASSLYRGFEQYF.

This clonotype appeared many times. This rearrangement joins TRBV6-1 to TRBJ1-1; 7 bases agree with TRBD1. Germline loops: CDR1 MNHNS, CDR2 SASEGT. CDR3 length equals 14 residues. V dropped 8 bases and J dropped 4; count of bases not matched to a gene: 10. The CDR3 loop is CASSPRGFGTEAFF. The DNA of the CDR3 is TGTGCCAGCTCCCCCAGGGGGTTTGGCACTGAAGCTTTCTTT.

In its sample, this clonotype was seen a few times. The rearrangement joins TRBV5-1 to TRBJ1-1; weak D call: TRBD1 (6 bases). Germline V gives CDR1 SGHRS, CDR2 YFSETQ. The V end was cut by 5 bases, the J end by 0 bases, with 17 bases between. This CDR3 has 16 amino acids. For the CDR3, the DNA is TGCGCCAGCAGACCGGACAGCGCTAATATGAACACTGAAGCTTTCTTT. It is translated as CASRPDSANMNTEAFF.

The rearrangement links TRBV28 to TRBJ1-6; D ambiguous. The V gene's germline CDR1 is MDHEN and CDR2 SYDVKM. Deletions cut 8 bases from V and 8 bases from J, with 16 bases between. CDR3 length equals 14 residues. Written as DNA, the CDR3 is TGTGCCAGCCAGCGGGAGGTGGTTGATTCACCCCTCCACTTT. Residues: CASQREVVDSPLHF.

This clonotype has a count of ten or more. V and J are TRBV5-6 and TRBJ1-5; no clear D gene. This CDR3 region has 15 residues. Looked up from germline, CDR1 is SGHDT and CDR2 is YYEEEE. Between the trimmed V and J ends, which lost 3 bases and 0 bases, there was a span of 10 bases. The CDR3 bases are TGTGCCAGCAGCTCAGGACGGTATAGCAATCAGCCCCAGCATTTT. As protein: CASSSGRYSNQPQHF.

The rearrangement uses TRBV12-3 or TRBV12-4 and TRBJ2-1, with TRBD2 as a possible D gene (6 bases). CDR3 length: 16 amino acids. Trimming took 6 bases from V and 0 from J, leaving 15 bases between them. The CDR3 region has the DNA TGTGCCAGCAGCTGGGATGGGGGGAACTCCTACAATGAGCAGTTCTTC. It is translated as CASSWDGGNSYNEQFF.